The clone carrying this T cell receptor (beta chain) was detected once. V was clipped by 1 base and J by 4 bases, with 9 bases between them. Germline lookup yields CDR1 LGHNA and CDR2 YNFKEQ. CDR3 length equals 14 residues. Assay used: immunoSEQ multiplex PCR; TCRdb lists only in-frame clones, some missing. The sample comprises under 95,000 clones, roughly 80% of which are singletons, and roughly 2.8% rests with the top ten. This specimen comes from a study of PD-1 blockade in mismatch repair-deficient tumors. The rearrangement links TRBV4-2 to TRBJ2-3; possible D gene TRBD2, 5 bases. This sequence was found in an adult with mismatch repair-deficient cancer. The input for sequencing was peripheral blood, taken 12 weeks after starting pembrolizumab. This CDR3 is CASSQVSSADTQYF. CDR3 DNA: TGTGCCAGCAGCCAAGTGAGTAGCGCAGATACGCAGTATTTT.